One TCR beta chain is described in this entry. TCRdb's table, derived via immunoSEQ multiplex PCR, lists solely in-frame clones and lacks some. The sample contains about 400,000 clones, over 75% of which appear only once. The study assigned cohorts using participant-reported clinical history. The sample belongs to a study of blood T cell repertoires in COVID-19. Study context: The cDNA or gDNA used as material had been derived from T cells, B-cell-depleted T cells, or PBMCs.

Germline loops: CDR1 SEHNR, CDR2 FQNEAQ (reference sequence). The CDR3 loop spans 15 amino acids. Trimming took 4 bases from V and 6 from J; bases not matched to a gene: 10. This clonotype originated in a woman between 35 and 50 years old with acute COVID-19. The sample taken for sequencing was PBMCs or T cells enriched from blood (not recorded which). V is TRBV7-9 and J is TRBJ1-2, with 8 bases identical to TRBD1. CDR3 protein: CASSSPDRVGDGYTF. As DNA, the CDR3 is TGTGCCAGCAGCTCCCCGGACAGGGTAGGAGATGGCTACACCTTC.